This T cell receptor beta chain is drawn from a study of blood T cell repertoires in COVID-19. Study-wide background: The United States, Italy and Spain supplied acute and convalescent COVID-19 samples. PBMCs, B-cell-depleted T cells, or T cells provided the cDNA or gDNA that made up the material.

Germline lookup yields CDR1 SGHTA and CDR2 FQGNSA. V lost 5 bases to trimming and J lost 4 bases, with 17 bases between them. This CDR3 comprises 15 residues. Source study methods: Quantification of nucleated cells was approximated via reference gene primer amplification. Clones were sequenced by immunoSEQ multiplex PCR, and TCRdb holds only the in-frame ones, with some missing. The V and J calls and clone size are taken from that table; D and trimming were inferred from the DNA. The table includes 35,000 or so clones, around four fifths detected once. Sequencing was performed on peripheral blood. The TCR originated in a human donor in a cohort sampled during active or convalescent COVID-19. The donor label of this sample is uncertain. The chain uses TRBV7-2 and TRBJ2-5; D is possibly TRBD2 (6 bases). The CDR3 protein is CASSQTTSRGETQYF. The CDR3 DNA reads as TGTGCCAGCAGCCAGACGACTAGTAGGGGAGAGACCCAGTACTTC.